This paragraph reports one T cell receptor (beta chain). Its antigen is as yet unknown. The CDR3 extends over 13 amino acids. Germline V gene data show CDR1 as LGHNT and CDR2 as FRNRAP. V lost 8 bases, J lost 4 bases, and 4 bases stayed unmatched. The entry originates in a study of graft-versus-host responses after intestinal transplantation. The repertoire was sequenced with immunoSEQ multiplex PCR; TCRdb's copy has only in-frame clones and lacks some. The sample lists some 100,000 clones, just under 95% seen once, with 0.069% in the top ten. The TCR comes from a human donor who was the organ donor for an intestinal transplant. The chain is built from TRBV12-5 and TRBJ2-1, with 8 bases identical to TRBD2. Sequences were derived from unstimulated CD8+ T cells sorted from spleen or lymph node cells, sampled before transplant. CDR3 in DNA: TGTGCTAGTAGACGGGGGGGTTACAATGAGCAGTTCTTC. This translates into CASRRGGYNEQFF.